These T cell receptor beta chains were read from a single sample in a study of technical replicates of blood from a handful of donors. This table comes from immunoSEQ multiplex PCR, and its TCRdb copy is limited to in-frame clones, with some not included. Here the sample spans over 70,000 clones, around 93% being singletons. Sample: T cells isolated from PBMCs. The receptors were sampled from a human donor in good health. Both conserved end residues are part of each CDR3. D genes are given only for firm matches. Some rows mark clone size as missing; the rest say once, few, many or name a class of expanded clone.

TRBD1	-	TRBJ2-3	TRBV6-5	CASSYVGTGTDTQYF	TGTGCCAGCAGTTACGTAGGGACAGGCACAGATACGCAGTATTTT
TRBD2	-	TRBJ2-7	TRBV28	CASSLVAGGYEQYF	TGTGCCAGCAGTTTAGTCGCGGGAGGCTACGAGCAGTACTTC
-	-	TRBJ2-7	TRBV6-1	CASSERGRERLGEQYF	TGTGCCAGCAGTGAACGGGGGCGGGAGAGATTAGGTGAGCAGTACTTC
TRBD1	-	TRBJ1-4	TRBV6-1	CASSGGQTTNEKLFF	TGTGCCAGCAGTGGGGGACAGACAACTAATGAAAAACTGTTTTTT
-	-	TRBJ2-7	TRBV30	CAWREGRELEYEQYF	TGTGCCTGGAGGGAGGGTCGGGAGCTGGAGTACGAGCAGTACTTC
TRBD2	-	TRBJ2-2	TRBV5-1	CASSPGTSDTGELFF	TGCGCCAGCAGCCCCGGGACTAGCGACACCGGGGAGCTGTTTTTT
TRBD1	-	TRBJ2-7	TRBV5-1	CASSSDRELYEQYF	TGCGCCAGCAGCTCGGACAGGGAGCTCTACGAGCAGTACTTC
TRBD1	-	TRBJ2-7	TRBV4-1	CASSQVIDRDDEQYF	TGCGCCAGCAGCCAAGTAATCGACAGGGACGACGAGCAGTACTTC
TRBD2	-	TRBJ2-7	TRBV5-1	CASSLGTSGRGEYEQYF	TGCGCCAGCAGCTTGGGGACTAGCGGGAGGGGAGAGTACGAGCAGTACTTC
-	-	TRBJ2-7	TRBV5-1	CASSLAVSSYEQYF	TGCGCCAGCAGCTTGGCGGTGAGCTCCTACGAGCAGTACTTC
-	-	TRBJ2-2	TRBV27	CASSLVLRSAGELFF	TGTGCCAGCAGTTTGGTCCTAAGATCCGCCGGGGAGCTGTTTTTT
-	-	TRBJ2-7	TRBV28	CASSLSAAPGYEQYF	TGTGCCAGCAGTTTATCGGCGGCACCCGGCTACGAGCAGTACTTC
-	-	TRBJ1-2	TRBV7-2	CASSRGALYGYTF	TGTGCCAGCAGCCGGGGGGCCCTCTATGGCTACACCTTC
TRBD1	once	TRBJ1-5	TRBV4-1	CASSLRQGSQPQHF	TGCGCCAGCAGCCTTAGACAGGGGTCTCAGCCCCAGCATTTT
-	-	TRBJ2-7	TRBV19	CASSISSRGSYEQYF	TGTGCCAGTAGTATTTCATCCAGGGGCTCCTACGAGCAGTACTTC
TRBD2	-	TRBJ2-7	TRBV10-3	CAISDLTSDEQYF	TGTGCCATCAGTGATCTTACTAGCGACGAGCAGTACTTC
TRBD1	-	TRBJ2-5	TRBV5-6	CASSGHGTGLYF	TGTGCCAGCAGCGGGCACGGGACAGGCCTGTACTTC
TRBD1	-	TRBJ2-7	TRBV2	CASSDLGQGIHEQYF	TGTGCCAGCAGTGATTTGGGACAGGGAATTCACGAGCAGTACTTC
-	-	TRBJ1-2	TRBV14	CASSQAQDPSYYGYTF	TGTGCCAGCAGCCAGGCGCAGGATCCCTCCTATTATGGCTACACCTTC
TRBD1	-	TRBJ2-7	TRBV27	CASSPTGGREQYF	TGTGCCAGCAGTCCAACAGGGGGCAGGGAGCAGTACTTC
TRBD1	-	TRBJ1-5	TRBV6-1	CASSGEQGAQQPQHF	TGTGCCAGCAGCGGGGAGCAGGGGGCCCAACAGCCCCAGCATTTT
-	-	TRBJ2-7	TRBV21-1	CASTQRGGGQFDEQYF	TGTGCCAGCACCCAAAGGGGTGGGGGACAGTTTGACGAGCAGTACTTC
TRBD2	-	TRBJ2-4	TRBV28	CASSLWEREDPKNIQYF	TGTGCCAGCAGTTTATGGGAACGGGAGGACCCGAAAAACATTCAGTACTTC
-	-	TRBJ2-7	TRBV6-5	CASSYSSRGPYEQYF	TGTGCCAGCAGTTACTCGAGCCGAGGCCCCTACGAGCAGTACTTC
-	once	TRBJ1-1	TRBV19	CASSPHGKAVRGVNTEAFF	TGTGCCAGTAGTCCGCACGGAAAAGCGGTGCGGGGAGTGAACACTGAAGCTTTCTTT
-	-	TRBJ1-5	TRBV5-1	CASSVTGDSNQPQHF	TGCGCCAGCAGCGTGACAGGAGATAGCAATCAGCCCCAGCATTTT
-	-	TRBJ2-7	TRBV27	CASSLSPAGASYEQYF	TGTGCCAGCAGTTTATCCCCTGCAGGGGCCTCCTACGAGCAGTACTTC
TRBD2	once	TRBJ2-5	TRBV6-5	CASSYLVAGTQETQYF	TGTGCCAGCAGTTACTTGGTAGCGGGGACACAAGAGACCCAGTACTTC
-	-	TRBJ2-7	TRBV20-1	CSAGQLYEQYF	TGCAGTGCGGGACAACTCTACGAGCAGTACTTC
-	-	TRBJ1-3	TRBV18	CASSPPGDSGNTIYF	TGTGCCAGCTCACCACCAGGGGACTCTGGAAACACCATATATTTT
-	-	TRBJ2-5	TRBV7-9	CASSSQVDSQETQYF	TGTGCCAGCAGCTCCCAAGTAGACAGCCAAGAGACCCAGTACTTC